The 15 T cell receptor beta chains presented below share a single source sample, sequenced in a study of T cell responses to AZD1222 COVID-19 vaccine. The table came from immunoSEQ multiplex PCR; TCRdb's copy has only in-frame clones and leaves some out. The data show over 100,000 clones, around 93% seen once. The input for sequencing was peripheral blood, taken on day 0 of AZD1222 vaccination. These receptors were obtained from an adult in good health.

The chain joins TRBV5-8 to TRBJ1-5; possibly TRBD1 for D (6 bases). CDR3 length: 16 amino acids. Germline values: CDR1 SGHTS, CDR2 YDEGEE. Between the trimmed V and J ends, which lost 2 bases and 6 bases, there was a span of 18 bases. The CDR3 region has the DNA TGTGCCAGCAGCTTCCCGCGGGGGGGCTTAGGTCAGCCCCAGCATTTT. Its protein is CASSFPRGGLGQPQHF. Based on the CDR3 plus reference TRBV5-8 and TRBJ1-5, the full variable domain is EAGVTQSPTHLIKTRGQQATLRCSPISGHTSVYWYQQALGLGLQFLLWYDEGEERNRGNFPPRFSGRQFPNYSSELNVNALELEDSALYLCASSFPRGGLGQPQHFGDGTRLSIL.

The chain recombines TRBV5-5 with TRBJ2-1, with no clear D. CDR1 is SGHKS, CDR2 YYEKEE, per germline (reference sequence). V was cut by 0 bases and J by 4 bases, with 17 bases left in between. The CDR3 is made up of 17 amino acids. CDR3 sequence: CASSLEGSTNAYNEQFF. In DNA, the CDR3 is TGTGCCAGCAGCTTGGAGGGATCCACGAACGCTTACAATGAGCAGTTCTTC.

This sequence joins TRBV7-9 and TRBJ2-2, with D perhaps TRBD2 (5 bases). Germline loops: CDR1 SEHNR, CDR2 FQNEAQ (reference sequence). Trimming cost V 10 bases and J 0 bases, with 12 bases left between them. This CDR3 is built from 14 residues. As DNA, the CDR3 is TGTGCCAAGGTCGGGGAATCGAACACCGGGGAGCTGTTTTTT. This sequence encodes CAKVGESNTGELFF.

This clone is medium-sized (0.01 to 0.1%) in the sample. V usage is TRBV7-2 and J usage is TRBJ1-5; D gene unclear. The germline CDR1 and CDR2 sequences are SGHTA and FQGNSA. The CDR3 contains 13 residues. The V gene lost 1 base and the J gene lost 6 bases, with 7 bases spanning the gap. The CDR3 reads CASSLEGFQPQHF. The DNA of the CDR3 is TGTGCCAGCAGCTTAGAAGGGTTTCAGCCCCAGCATTTT.

Comment on this clone: The junction differs from germline at one of its ends, possibly a read error. The chain combines TRBV12-3 or TRBV12-4 with TRBJ1-3, with TRBD1 as a possible D gene (5 bases). The CDR3 length is 12 residues. CDR3 DNA: TGTGCCAGCAGTTTGGGGGGAAGCACCATATATTTT. Its translation: CASSLGGSTIYF.

J is TRBJ2-1 and V is TRBV7-8; tentative D call: TRBD1 (5 bases). Germline V gives CDR1 SGHVS, CDR2 FQNEAQ. Deletions cut 5 bases from V and 0 bases from J, with 11 bases between. There are 15 residues in the CDR3. The CDR3 DNA reads TGTGCCAGCAGCCCAGGACATAGCTCCTACAATGAGCAGTTCTTC. Residues: CASSPGHSSYNEQFF.

V usage is TRBV5-4 and J usage is TRBJ2-7, with 7 bases matching TRBD1. Germline CDR1 SGHNT, CDR2 YYREEE (reference sequence). The CDR3 totals 14 residues. Trimming at V came to 4 bases and at J to 3 bases, leaving 7 bases not matched to a gene. The CDR3 region has the DNA TGTGCCAGCAGCCACGGGACAGTTGGCTACGAGCAGTACTTC. It translates to CASSHGTVGYEQYF.

The chain links TRBV5-1 to TRBJ2-3; tentatively, D is TRBD1 or TRBD2 (6 bases each). The CDR3 loop spans 14 amino acids. Per germline, CDR1 SGHRS and CDR2 YFSETQ. The V end lost 2 bases, the J end lost 4 bases, and 11 bases lay between the germline ends. The CDR3 reads CASSFTGAADTQYF. In DNA form, the CDR3 reads TGCGCCAGCAGCTTCACGGGGGCGGCAGATACGCAGTATTTT.

This chain links TRBV15 with TRBJ1-1; possibly TRBD1 for D (6 bases). The V gene lost 0 bases and the J gene lost 0 bases, with 11 bases spanning the gap. The CDR3 loop spans 16 amino acids. The V gene's germline CDR1 is LNHNV and CDR2 YYDKDF (reference sequence). The CDR3 loop reads CATSRDPGQMNTEAFF. The CDR3 DNA sequence: TGTGCCACCAGCAGAGACCCCGGACAGATGAACACTGAAGCTTTCTTT.

The V call is TRBV5-8, the J call TRBJ2-5; 8 positions match TRBD1. V was clipped by 0 bases and J by 5 bases; unmatched bases: 6. This CDR3 has 15 residues. Germline CDR1 SGHTS, CDR2 YDEGEE. The CDR3 nucleotides read TGTGCCAGCAGCTTGGGCCAGGGGGCCTACGAGACCCAGTACTTC. This gives the protein CASSLGQGAYETQYF.

J is TRBJ1-2 and V is TRBV2, with D possibly matching TRBD1 (5 bases). Deletions cut 6 bases from V and 3 bases from J, with 11 bases between. This CDR3 is built from 13 residues. Per the germline V gene, CDR1 is SNHLY and CDR2 is FYNNEI. CDR3 amino acids: CASRGTRDYGYTF. The CDR3 DNA follows: TGTGCCAGCAGGGGGACGCGGGACTATGGCTACACCTTC.

The J gene is TRBJ1-1, the V gene TRBV10-1, with D unresolved. CDR1 and CDR2 (germline): WNHNN, SYGVQD (reference sequence). The CDR3 extends over 13 amino acids. V was clipped by 0 bases and J by 5 bases, with 7 bases between them. DNA of the CDR3: TGCGCCAGCAGTGAGTCAGCCTGGACTGAAGCTTTCTTT. The encoded protein is CASSESAWTEAFF.

CDR3 protein: CASGAGTTSYNEQFF. In nucleotides, the CDR3 is TGTGCCAGCGGGGCCGGGACTACCTCCTACAATGAGCAGTTCTTC. V and J are TRBV2 and TRBJ2-1, with TRBD2 identical over 7 bases. In germline, CDR1 is SNHLY, CDR2 FYNNEI. This CDR3 region has 15 residues. With 8 bases clipped from V and 0 bases from J, the junction kept 7 bases outside the gene matches.

The rearrangement joins TRBV2 to TRBJ1-6; TRBD1 matches at 8 bases. The CDR3 runs to 15 residues. CDR1 and CDR2 from the germline V gene are SNHLY and FYNNEI. The V segment lost 4 bases and the J segment 9 bases; nucleotides outside the gene matches: 8. The CDR3 here is CASSALGQAGSPLHF. In DNA, the CDR3 is TGTGCCAGCAGTGCGCTGGGACAGGCCGGTTCACCCCTCCACTTT.

Here the CDR3 DNA reads TGTGCCATCAGTGAGGGACAGTTAAGTTCACCCCTCCACTTT. Translating it yields CAISEGQLSSPLHF. The chain employs TRBV10-3 and TRBJ1-6, with a tentative D call TRBD1 (6 bases). V was pared by 2 bases and J by 9 bases, with 11 bases between. This CDR3 spans 14 amino acids. The germline V gene encodes CDR1 ENHRY and CDR2 SYGVKD.